Listed below are T cell receptor beta chains from one sample, sequenced in a study of PD-1 blockade in classical Hodgkin lymphoma. Using immunoSEQ multiplex PCR, the repertoire was profiled, and TCRdb retains in-frame clones only, with some absent. The data show about 37,000 clones, around 88% seen once. The sample in question was peripheral blood mononuclear cells (PBMCs), obtained before the second cycle of nivolumab. The receptors derive from a human donor with classical Hodgkin lymphoma. The CDR3 runs from the conserved cysteine through the conserved F or W. The D gene is left open where the match is weak. Clone sizes are given selectively: once, few, many, or a class where the clone is expanded.

cdr3_aa cdr3_nt d_call j_call clone_size v_call
CAISATGGGRDTQYF TGTGCCATCAGCGCGACAGGGGGGGGCCGGGATACGCAGTATTTT TRBD1 TRBJ2-3 NA TRBV10-3
CASSHLNTEAFF TGTGCCAGCAGCCACCTAAACACTGAAGCTTTCTTT NA TRBJ1-1 NA TRBV6-6
CAISARYEQYF TGTGCCATCAGTGCTCGCTACGAGCAGTACTTC NA TRBJ2-7 NA TRBV10-3
CASSVESGSSTDTQYF TGTGCCAGCAGCGTAGAGTCCGGCTCTAGCACAGATACGCAGTATTTT NA TRBJ2-3 NA TRBV9
CATKGQTSADTQYF TGTGCCACCAAGGGACAGACTTCAGCAGATACGCAGTATTTT TRBD1 TRBJ2-3 NA TRBV19
CASRRQGNYEQYF TGTGCCAGCAGACGACAGGGGAACTACGAGCAGTACTTC TRBD1 TRBJ2-7 NA TRBV27
CAWAGGLAYEQYF TGTGCCTGGGCAGGGGGTCTCGCCTACGAGCAGTACTTC TRBD1 TRBJ2-7 NA TRBV30
CASSPNSVENSPLHF TGTGCCAGCAGCCCGAATTCTGTCGAGAATTCACCCCTCCACTTT NA TRBJ1-6 NA TRBV5-4
CASSDSGPKGVYEQFF TGTGCCAGCAGCGACTCAGGGCCCAAAGGGGTATATGAGCAGTTCTTC NA TRBJ2-1 NA TRBV5-4
CASKRIGELFF TGTGCCAGCAAGCGGATCGGGGAGCTGTTTTTT NA TRBJ2-2 NA TRBV28
CASSLVDEGNTIYF TGTGCCAGCAGCTTAGTGGACGAAGGAAACACCATATATTTT NA TRBJ1-3 once TRBV11-3
CATAPGGFGNTIYF TGCGCCACCGCCCCCGGGGGCTTTGGAAACACCATATATTTT NA TRBJ1-3 NA TRBV6-5
CASSLGLEETQYF TGTGCCAGCAGCCTTGGACTAGAGGAGACCCAGTACTTC TRBD2 TRBJ2-5 NA TRBV5-6
CASSLDSLQQYF TGTGCCAGCAGCTTAGACTCCCTTCAGCAGTACTTC NA TRBJ2-7 few TRBV11-2